Listed below are T cell receptor beta chains from one sample, sequenced in a study of CD8 T cells in ankylosing spondylitis. MiXCR, applied by TCRdb to the 5' RACE reads, yields one record per CDR3 protein. The repertoire holds approximately 260,000 distinct CDR3 sequences, over 15% seen once, with around 32% in the top ten. The sample taken for sequencing was blood, either unsorted or a sorted T cell fraction (not recorded which). The receptors stem from a male donor with ankylosing spondylitis or in good health (not recorded which). Each CDR3 is given with its conserved first and last residue. A D gene is named only where the DNA matches it firmly. Expanded clones get a size class; other rows say once, few or many, or leave the size out.

>NA|TRBJ2-1|TRBV7-2|TRBD2
CASSLAGGPSNEQFF
TGTGCCAGCAGCTTGGCGGGAGGGCCCTCAAATGAGCAGTTCTTC
>few|TRBJ2-1|TRBV5-6|NA
CASSLELGIYNEQFF
TGTGCCAGCAGCTTGGAGCTAGGGATCTACAATGAGCAGTTCTTC
>many|TRBJ2-7|TRBV12-3/TRBV12-4|NA
CASSPRTVYEQYF
TGTGCCAGCAGTCCGCGGACGGTCTACGAGCAGTACTTC
>NA|TRBJ1-4|TRBV7-8|TRBD1
CASRSGTGYVSTNEKLFF
TGTGCCAGCAGGTCTGGGACAGGCTATGTCTCAACTAATGAAAAACTGTTTTTT
>many|TRBJ1-1|TRBV12-3/TRBV12-4|NA
CASSLARGTEAFF
TGTGCCAGCAGTTTAGCGCGGGGCACTGAAGCTTTCTTT
>few|TRBJ2-1|TRBV7-8|NA
CASSPSGGAGPYNEQFF
TGTGCCAGCAGCCCGAGTGGGGGAGCGGGCCCCTACAATGAGCAGTTCTTC
>few|TRBJ2-5|TRBV29-1|NA
CSVEDREGGETQYF
TGCAGCGTTGAGGACAGGGAGGGAGGAGAGACCCAGTACTTC
>few|TRBJ2-5|TRBV4-1|NA
CASSPHGSNNEETQYF
TGCGCCAGCAGCCCCCACGGGAGCAACAATGAAGAGACCCAGTACTTC
>few|TRBJ1-1|TRBV4-2|NA
CASSQDSRGRTEAFF
TGTGCCAGCAGCCAAGATTCCCGGGGTCGCACTGAAGCTTTCTTT
>NA|TRBJ2-7|TRBV29-1|NA
CSVESSGSPYEQYF
TGCAGCGTTGAATCGTCAGGCTCACCCTACGAGCAGTACTTC
>few|TRBJ2-7|TRBV4-1|NA
CASSQAHVDPSYEQYF
TGCGCCAGCAGCCAAGCCCACGTGGACCCCTCCTACGAGCAGTACTTC
>few|TRBJ2-2|TRBV29-1|NA
CSVAVLEELFF
TGCAGCGTTGCTGTTCTGGAGGAGCTGTTTTTT
>few|TRBJ2-2|TRBV7-8|TRBD2
CASSLVPGLVTNTGELFF
TGTGCCAGCAGCTTAGTCCCGGGACTAGTAACGAACACCGGGGAGCTGTTTTTT
>NA|TRBJ2-5|TRBV12-3/TRBV12-4|NA
CASSPGQGGRETQYF
TGTGCCAGCAGCCCCGGACAGGGAGGGCGGGAGACCCAGTACTTC
>NA|TRBJ2-5|TRBV10-3|TRBD1
CAISESVDREVETQYF
TGTGCCATCAGTGAGTCAGTGGACAGGGAGGTCGAGACCCAGTACTTC
>few|TRBJ2-1|TRBV7-6|TRBD2
CASSLGASGLEQFF
TGTGCCAGCAGCTTAGGGGCTAGCGGTCTTGAGCAGTTCTTC